The clone carrying this T cell receptor (beta chain) was detected ten times or more. This sample was included in a study of low-dose radiotherapy and immunotherapy resistance in tumors. Study summary: The schedule for Cohort 2 used 1 Gy per fraction every two weeks, which added up to 13 Gy over 26 weeks. Patients were on oral aspirin 300 mg taken daily for four cycles from cycle 1 day 1.

TRAV- and TRBV-specific primers primed first-strand cDNA, covering alpha and beta chains. TCRs underwent 20 PCR cycles of amplification with a constant-region primer and V-primer adapter. TCRdb fed the reads into MiXCR, producing one record per CDR3 protein. The data show fewer than 95,000 distinct CDR3 sequences, with 9.4% seen just once and 1% held by the top ten. The CDR3 has 12 amino acids. V lost 4 bases and J lost 6; bases outside the gene matches: 2. CDR1 MNHGY and CDR2 SAAAGT come from the germline V gene. Time point in this sample: before trial treatment. Donors, who were enrolled in a single-arm phase I dose-escalation trial, received nivolumab, ipilimumab, aspirin, low-dose cyclophosphamide and low-dose radiotherapy. Patients with advanced, tumor-infiltrating lymphocyte-negative solid tumors were eligible.

The chain has TRBV6-8 and TRBJ2-7; 8 bases match TRBD2. The sequenced sample was PBMCs, obtained before treatment. This clonotype was sampled from a male donor with prostate cancer. The CDR3 DNA reads as TGTGCCAGCAGTTCCCGGGAGGGCGAGCAGTACTTC. Its translation is CASSSREGEQYF.